These T cell receptor beta chains were read from a single sample in a study of blood T cell repertoires in COVID-19. Clones were sequenced by immunoSEQ multiplex PCR, and TCRdb holds only the in-frame ones, with some missing. The repertoire holds some 130,000 clones, with 84% as singletons. Sequencing was performed on peripheral blood. The receptors here all came from a man in his 60s with acute or convalescent COVID-19. Both conserved end residues are part of each CDR3. A D gene is named only where the DNA matches it firmly. Clone sizes are given selectively: once, few, many, or a class where the clone is expanded.

V: TRBV5-1
D: TRBD1
J: TRBJ2-3
size: .
CDR3: CASSYSRDSITDTQYF
DNA: TGCGCCAGCAGCTATTCTAGGGACAGTATCACAGATACGCAGTATTTT

V: TRBV23-1
D: TRBD1
J: TRBJ2-7
size: .
CDR3: CASRRTGGYEQYF
DNA: TGCGCCAGCAGGAGGACAGGGGGCTACGAGCAGTACTTC

V: TRBV6-4
D: TRBD2
J: TRBJ2-3
size: .
CDR3: CASSDETSGRDTQYF
DNA: TGTGCCAGCAGTGACGAGACTAGCGGTCGGGATACGCAGTATTTT

V: TRBV6-5
D: TRBD1
J: TRBJ1-3
size: .
CDR3: CASSRDRVENTIYF
DNA: TGTGCCAGCAGTCGGGACAGGGTAGAAAACACCATATATTTT

V: TRBV7-8
D: .
J: TRBJ2-3
size: few
CDR3: CASSLGGSGQYF
DNA: TGTGCCAGCAGCTTAGGAGGTAGCGGGCAGTATTTT

V: TRBV21-1
D: .
J: TRBJ2-1
size: .
CDR3: CASSKDGLRIAGRRNEQFF
DNA: TGTGCCAGCAGCAAAGATGGCCTTAGGATAGCGGGTCGTCGCAATGAGCAGTTCTTC

V: TRBV4-2
D: TRBD2
J: TRBJ2-3
size: .
CDR3: CASSQKLAGGADTQYF
DNA: TGTGCCAGCAGCCAAAAACTAGCGGGAGGGGCAGATACGCAGTATTTT

V: TRBV20-1
D: .
J: TRBJ1-1
size: .
CDR3: CSASQLSQGEAFF
DNA: TGCAGTGCTAGTCAACTTTCCCAGGGGGAAGCTTTCTTT

V: TRBV3-1/TRBV3-2
D: .
J: TRBJ1-1
size: .
CDR3: CASSPPGRYTEAFF
DNA: TGTGCCAGCAGCCCCCCGGGGAGATACACTGAAGCTTTCTTT

V: TRBV6-1
D: TRBD2
J: TRBJ2-3
size: .
CDR3: CASSVLRLAGAGDTQYF
DNA: TGTGCCAGCAGTGTGTTAAGGCTAGCGGGGGCCGGGGATACGCAGTATTTT

V: TRBV27
D: TRBD1
J: TRBJ1-1
size: .
CDR3: CASGWRGLRAFF
DNA: TGTGCCAGCGGATGGAGGGGGCTACGAGCTTTCTTT

V: TRBV27
D: TRBD1
J: TRBJ1-6
size: .
CDR3: CASSWGQSSYNSPLHF
DNA: TGTGCCAGCAGTTGGGGACAGAGCTCCTATAATTCACCCCTCCACTTT

V: TRBV7-3
D: TRBD2
J: TRBJ2-7
size: .
CDR3: CASSLTVAGDPEEQYF
DNA: TGTGCCAGCAGCTTAACGGTCGCGGGAGACCCTGAAGAGCAGTACTTC

V: TRBV5-1
D: TRBD2
J: TRBJ2-2
size: .
CDR3: CASSLDALAGGTNTGELFF
DNA: TGCGCCAGCAGCTTGGATGCGCTAGCGGGAGGGACGAACACCGGGGAGCTGTTTTTT

V: TRBV11-2
D: TRBD1
J: TRBJ2-5
size: .
CDR3: CASSSSGGFQETQYF
DNA: TGTGCCAGCAGTTCGTCAGGGGGTTTTCAAGAGACCCAGTACTTC

V: TRBV19
D: TRBD1
J: TRBJ1-4
size: .
CDR3: CASSGQGVKGPNEKLFF
DNA: TGTGCCAGTAGTGGACAGGGAGTGAAGGGACCTAATGAAAAACTGTTTTTT

V: TRBV6-4
D: .
J: TRBJ2-1
size: .
CDR3: CASSTEAYNEQFF
DNA: TGTGCCAGCAGTACAGAAGCCTACAATGAGCAGTTCTTC

V: TRBV28
D: .
J: TRBJ2-1
size: .
CDR3: CASSPTSAGQYNEQFF
DNA: TGTGCCAGCAGTCCAACCTCAGCGGGACAATACAATGAGCAGTTCTTC

V: TRBV7-8
D: TRBD2
J: TRBJ2-1
size: .
CDR3: CASSTSGEQFF
DNA: TGTGCCAGCAGTACTAGCGGGGAGCAGTTCTTC

V: TRBV6-1
D: TRBD2
J: TRBJ2-2
size: once
CDR3: CASSETSGIRVTGELFF
DNA: TGTGCCAGCAGTGAAACTAGCGGGATACGGGTCACCGGGGAGCTGTTTTTT

V: TRBV21-1
D: .
J: TRBJ1-5
size: few
CDR3: CASSKDLIYGGSSQPQHF
DNA: TGTGCCAGCAGCAAAGATCTCATTTATGGGGGGTCGAGTCAGCCCCAGCATTTT

V: TRBV27
D: TRBD2
J: TRBJ2-5
size: .
CDR3: CASSLAGIQETQYF
DNA: TGTGCCAGCAGTCTAGCGGGGATCCAAGAGACCCAGTACTTC

V: TRBV2
D: TRBD1
J: TRBJ1-1
size: .
CDR3: CASRRDSSNTEAFF
DNA: TGTGCCAGCAGGAGGGACAGCTCGAACACTGAAGCTTTCTTT

V: TRBV7-6
D: TRBD2
J: TRBJ2-1
size: .
CDR3: CASSLRSGGYEQFF
DNA: TGTGCCAGCAGCTTACGGTCGGGAGGGTATGAGCAGTTCTTC